The 16 T cell receptor beta chains in this list originate from one sample, sequenced in a study of shared clonotypes between healthy human individuals. Profiled with immunoSEQ multiplex PCR; TCRdb holds only in-frame clones, not every one. Of over a million clones listed, roughly 75% were seen once; the top ten hold about 1.5%. Sequenced sample: memory CD4+ T cells sorted from blood. As to subset: CD45RA-negative fraction. Receptor source: a man younger than 30 in good health.

This clone showed up just once. Given a far larger clone just one base away, this is likely a sequencing read error. The V call is TRBV7-9, the J call TRBJ2-7; TRBD2 aligns across 8 bases. CDR3 length: 14 amino acids. V lost 5 bases and J lost 6; bases outside the gene matches: 9. Per the germline V gene, CDR1 is SEHNR and CDR2 is FQNEAQ (reference sequence). The CDR3 loop reads CASSPQAGVGEQYF. Written as DNA, the CDR3 is TGTGCCAGCAGCCCCCAAGCGGGAGTCGGCGAGCAGTACTTC. Variable domain in full (rest from reference TRBV7-9 and TRBJ2-7): DTGVSQNPRHKITKRGQNVTFRCDPISEHNRLYWYRQTLGQGPEFLTYFQNEAQLEKSRLLSDRFSAERPKGSFSTLEIQRTEQGDSAMYLCASSPQAGVGEQYFGPGTRLTVT.

Notes on this clone: This sample also contains other DNA sequences that code for the same CDR3. The rearrangement joins TRBV5-4 to TRBJ2-7; perhaps TRBD1 as D (6 bases). The CDR3 covers 14 residues. Trimming cost V 3 bases and J 2 bases, with 12 bases left between them. Germline lookup yields CDR1 SGHNT and CDR2 YYREEE (reference sequence). The CDR3 bases are TGTGCCAGCAGCTCTGGGACATCCCCCTACGAGCAGTACTTC. Translation: CASSSGTSPYEQYF. Filled out from reference TRBV5-4 and TRBJ2-7, the complete variable domain reads ETGVTQSPTHLIKTRGQQVTLRCSSQSGHNTVSWYQQALGQGPQFIFQYYREEENGRGNFPPRFSGLQFPNYSSELNVNALELDDSALYLCASSSGTSPYEQYFGPGTRLTVT.

The chain recombines TRBV2 with TRBJ1-1; 7 bases match TRBD1. Germline V gene lookup returns CDR1 SNHLY and CDR2 FYNNEI. The CDR3 covers 13 residues. Trimming took 6 bases from V and 6 from J; bases not matched to a gene: 7. The CDR3 DNA sequence: TGTGCCAGCAGCCCCACAGGGGTGGCTGAAGCTTTCTTT. Translating gives CASSPTGVAEAFF.

In this sample, this clone turned up once. The rearrangement links TRBV5-1 to TRBJ2-3, with D tentatively TRBD2 (6 bases). This CDR3 contains 13 residues. CDR1 SGHRS and CDR2 YFSETQ come from the germline V gene. V shed 2 bases and J shed 6 bases, with 10 bases lying between them. The CDR3 region is CASSFPGVDTQYF. The CDR3 nucleotides read TGCGCCAGCAGCTTCCCGGGAGTTGATACGCAGTATTTT.

This clone was found a few times. CDR3 residues: CASSTGQFNTEAFF. The CDR3 DNA follows: TGTGCCAGTTCGACAGGGCAATTTAACACTGAAGCTTTCTTT. The gene calls are TRBV5-8 and TRBJ1-1, with 7 bases identical to TRBD1. CDR1 and CDR2 from the germline V gene are SGHTS and YDEGEE. V lost 8 bases and J lost 2; bases outside the gene matches: 9. The CDR3 spans 14 residues.

This sequence joins TRBV7-9 and TRBJ2-2; 9 bases map to TRBD1. Germline lookup yields CDR1 SEHNR and CDR2 FQNEAQ (reference sequence). V lost 6 bases to trimming and J lost 11 bases; unmatched junction nucleotides: 10. There are 14 residues in the CDR3. This CDR3 is CASSPGTGLRELFF. The CDR3 DNA is TGTGCCAGCAGTCCCGGGACAGGGCTCCGTGAGCTGTTTTTT.

The chain recombines TRBV21-1 with TRBJ1-2. TRBV21-1 is a recognized pseudogene. The CDR3 is made up of 17 amino acids. The CDR3 coding sequence is TGTGCCAGCAGCAAATGGACCCCTGGGCACTTTAACTATGGCTACACCTTC. Protein sequence: CASSKWTPGHFNYGYTF.

This clone was counted once. A much larger clone lies one base from this, so it may be a read error. Other DNA sequences in the same sample also yield this CDR3. The chain is built from TRBV7-6 and TRBJ2-3; 7 bases agree with TRBD2. The CDR3 contains 16 residues. V was clipped by 1 base and J by 2 bases; unmatched bases: 6. The germline V gene encodes CDR1 SGHVS and CDR2 FNYEAQ. CDR3 DNA sequence: TGTGCCAGCAGCTTAGATTGGGGGGGAAACACAGATACGCAGTATTTT. As protein: CASSLDWGGNTDTQYF.

J is TRBJ1-6 and V is TRBV2; no definite D call. Between the trimmed V and J ends, which lost 7 bases and 4 bases, there was a span of 17 bases. Germline loops: CDR1 SNHLY, CDR2 FYNNEI. The CDR3 runs 16 residues. CDR3 residues: CASTTLGGGYNSPLHF. CDR3 in DNA: TGTGCCAGCACCACTCTGGGTGGAGGGTATAATTCACCCCTCCACTTT.

The chain links TRBV6-5 to TRBJ1-6; possibly TRBD1 for D (6 bases). Germline V gives CDR1 MNHEY, CDR2 SVGAGI. V was clipped by 8 bases and J by 8 bases, with 13 bases between them. The CDR3 spans 13 residues. This CDR3 is CASSRGKDSPLHF. CDR3 DNA sequence: TGTGCCAGCTCGAGGGGGAAGGATTCACCCCTCCACTTT.

There are a few counts of this clone. The chain recombines TRBV19 with TRBJ1-5, with 9 bases that match TRBD1. This CDR3 has 14 residues. Germline V CDR1 and CDR2: LNHDA, SQIVND (reference sequence). The V gene end was trimmed by 4 bases and the J gene end by 7 bases; junction bases not matched to a gene: 5. Here the CDR3 DNA reads TGTGCCAGTAGTAGTCAGACAGGGGGACAGCCCCAGCATTTT. Amino acid sequence: CASSSQTGGQPQHF.

The chain combines TRBV10-3 with TRBJ2-5, with a weak D call TRBD2 (5 bases). The V end was cut by 3 bases, the J end by 11 bases, with 13 bases between. The germline CDR1 and CDR2 sequences are ENHRY and SYGVKD. The CDR3 runs 12 residues. The CDR3 region is CAISDGPREQYF. CDR3 nucleotides: TGTGCCATCAGTGATGGCCCAAGGGAGCAGTACTTC.

V is TRBV10-3 and J is TRBJ1-5; D remains unclear. CDR3 length equals 13 residues. The germline V gene has CDR1 ENHRY and CDR2 SYGVKD. V was pared by 5 bases and J by 4 bases, with 9 bases between. CDR3 nucleotides: TGTGCCATCAGTAACGGGGAGAATCAGCCCCAGCATTTT. This codes for CAISNGENQPQHF.

The V and J genes are TRBV4-3 and TRBJ2-2; D gene unclear. Germline V gives CDR1 LGHNA, CDR2 YSLEER. The V end lost 0 bases, the J end lost 7 bases, and 12 bases lay between the germline ends. CDR3 length: 15 residues. DNA for the CDR3: TGCGCCAGCAGCCAAGAAAGTCGATCTAGCGGGGAGCTGTTTTTT. This translates into CASSQESRSSGELFF.

This chain links TRBV27 with TRBJ2-7; 10 bases are shared with TRBD2. The ends lost 6 bases at V and 5 bases at J; junction bases unmatched: 7. The CDR3 has 14 residues. CDR1 is MNHEY and CDR2 is SMNVEV in the germline V gene (reference sequence). The CDR3 here is CASRLAGGGDEQYF. The DNA of the CDR3 is TGTGCCAGCAGGTTAGCGGGGGGCGGAGACGAGCAGTACTTC.

This clone has just a few counts. The chain couples TRBV30 to TRBJ1-1, with no clear D. The CDR3 consists of 13 residues. Germline V gene lookup returns CDR1 GTSNPN and CDR2 SVGIG (reference sequence). The germline V and J ends were trimmed by 4 bases and 1 base, with 10 bases remaining between them. This chain's CDR3 is CAWNGRGNTEAFF. The CDR3 region has the DNA TGTGCCTGGAACGGGAGAGGGAACACTGAAGCTTTCTTT.